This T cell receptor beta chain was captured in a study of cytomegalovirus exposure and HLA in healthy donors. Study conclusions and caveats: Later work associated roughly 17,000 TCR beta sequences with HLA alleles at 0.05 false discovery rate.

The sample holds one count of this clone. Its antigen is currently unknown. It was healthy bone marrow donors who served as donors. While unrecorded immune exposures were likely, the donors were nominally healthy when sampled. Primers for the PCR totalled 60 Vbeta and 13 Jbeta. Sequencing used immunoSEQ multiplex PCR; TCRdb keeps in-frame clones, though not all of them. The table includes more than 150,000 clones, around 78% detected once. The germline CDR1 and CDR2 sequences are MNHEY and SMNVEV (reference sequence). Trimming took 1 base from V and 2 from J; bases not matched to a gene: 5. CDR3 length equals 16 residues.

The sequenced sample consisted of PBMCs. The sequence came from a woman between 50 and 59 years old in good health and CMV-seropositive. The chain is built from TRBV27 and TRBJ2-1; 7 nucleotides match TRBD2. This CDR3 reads CASSLWGGPTYNEQFF. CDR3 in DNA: TGTGCCAGCAGTTTATGGGGGGGTCCGACCTACAATGAGCAGTTCTTC.